Listed here are 5 T cell receptor beta chains from one sample, sequenced in a study of blood T cell repertoires in COVID-19. Clones were read by immunoSEQ multiplex PCR, and TCRdb kept only the in-frame ones, dropping some. Found here are some 170,000 clones, roughly 84% of them singletons; the top ten hold 15%. Sequenced: PBMCs or T cells enriched from blood (not recorded which). The receptors come from a man in his fifties who had recovered from COVID-19.

This chain uses TRBV30 with TRBJ1-2, with TRBD1 matching 9 bases. The CDR3 covers 12 residues. Trimming at V came to 3 bases and at J to 5 bases, leaving 1 base not matched to a gene. Germline CDR1 is GTSNPN and CDR2 is SVGIG (reference sequence). The chain's CDR3 is CAWSGQGYGYTF. CDR3 nucleotides: TGTGCCTGGAGCGGACAGGGGTATGGCTACACCTTC.

The CDR3 spells CASSEIGGGGNGYTF. In DNA, the CDR3 is TGTGCCAGCAGTGAAATTGGAGGGGGCGGTAATGGCTACACCTTC. The chain combines TRBV6-4 with TRBJ1-2; 7 bases are a match to TRBD1. CDR1 is MRHNA and CDR2 is SNTAGT in the germline V gene. Trimming at V came to 3 bases and at J to 6 bases, leaving 10 bases not matched to a gene. The CDR3 sequence is 15 residues long.

The chain recombines TRBV2 with TRBJ1-2; TRBD1 matches at 8 bases. Per germline, CDR1 SNHLY and CDR2 FYNNEI. V lost 7 bases and J lost 7; bases outside the gene matches: 11. The CDR3 is 14 amino acids. CDR3 sequence: CASTPGRGRGGYTF. The CDR3 bases are TGTGCCAGCACCCCGGGCAGGGGGCGTGGTGGCTACACCTTC. Based on the CDR3 plus reference TRBV2 and TRBJ1-2, the full variable domain is EPEVTQTPSHQVTQMGQEVILRCVPISNHLYFYWYRQILGQKVEFLVSFYNNEISEKSEIFDDQFSVERPDGSNFTLKIRSTKLEDSAMYFCASTPGRGRGGYTFGSGTRLTVV.

This clone has only a few counts. The V and J genes are TRBV30 and TRBJ1-1, with D possibly TRBD1 on 6 matching bases. The V end lost 0 bases, the J end lost 1 base, and 9 bases lay between the germline ends. The CDR3 contains 14 residues. CDR1 and CDR2 (germline): GTSNPN, SVGIG (reference sequence). DNA for the CDR3: TGTGCCTGGAGTGTCGGGACACCGAACACTGAAGCTTTCTTT. It specifies CAWSVGTPNTEAFF.

The V and J genes are TRBV5-4 and TRBJ2-7, with a tentative D call TRBD1 (5 bases). CDR3 length: 15 amino acids. Looked up from germline, CDR1 is SGHNT and CDR2 is YYREEE (reference sequence). Trimming shortened V by 2 bases and J by 0 bases, and 12 bases separated the two germline ends. CDR3 bases: TGTGCCAGCAGCTTAGGTCAGGGCACCTCCTACGAGCAGTACTTC. Translated, it gives CASSLGQGTSYEQYF.